The text below deals with one T cell receptor (beta chain). Its cognate antigen is unknown. Germline V gives CDR1 DFQATT, CDR2 SNEGSKA (reference sequence). The CDR3 has 15 residues. Trimming cost V 5 bases and J 4 bases, with 20 bases left between them. Alongside a J-beta primer mix, a sample-barcoded 5' primer served in a second PCR lasting about 7 to 12 cycles. One entry per CDR3 protein, called by TCRdb with MiXCR from the 5' RACE reads. The repertoire consists of approximately 1,100,000 distinct CDR3 sequences, with under 45% occurring once and the leading ten covering approximately 20%. This specimen belongs to a study of blood T cells in healthy people across ages. General observations from the study: Unsorted PBMC input precluded a conclusive naive versus antigen-experienced comparison. Naive CD4+ cell counts and diversity both ran higher in long-lived than in aged donors.

Specimen: blood. The clonotype was recovered from a woman in her sixties in good health. This chain joins TRBV20-1 and TRBJ1-2; no firm D call. CDR3 loop: CSAPRRGPLIYGYTF. The CDR3 coding sequence is TGCAGTGCTCCTCGACGAGGGCCTCTTATCTATGGCTACACCTTC.